The clone carrying this TCR beta chain has just a few counts. Its specificity is unknown. These data come from a study of T cell repertoires in cytomegalovirus infection. Study overall: Matching HLA type and CMV infection were both indicated by public TCR beta signatures. Study outcomes and limitations: CMV carriers with the relevant HLA were identified by cumulative public TCR beta family frequency. The study found HLA-C-restricted CMV-specific TCR beta clonotypes dominating the ex vivo response.

Germline CDR1 is LNHDA and CDR2 is SQIVND (reference sequence). The V and J ends lost 1 base and 0 bases respectively, with 10 bases between them. The CDR3 consists of 15 residues. TCRdb re-derived calls from the reads in MiXCR, one entry per CDR3 protein. Here the sample spans roughly 250,000 distinct CDR3 sequences, more than 9% being singletons. Sample: PBMCs. The sequence derives from a human donor in good health (CMV status not recorded). Some clones in this sample may be carry-over from other donors' samples. The gene calls are TRBV19 and TRBJ2-7, with D hard to call. DNA of the CDR3: TGTGCCAGTAGTATAGTTGCGCAGAGCTCCTACGAGCAGTACTTC. It encodes CASSIVAQSSYEQYF.